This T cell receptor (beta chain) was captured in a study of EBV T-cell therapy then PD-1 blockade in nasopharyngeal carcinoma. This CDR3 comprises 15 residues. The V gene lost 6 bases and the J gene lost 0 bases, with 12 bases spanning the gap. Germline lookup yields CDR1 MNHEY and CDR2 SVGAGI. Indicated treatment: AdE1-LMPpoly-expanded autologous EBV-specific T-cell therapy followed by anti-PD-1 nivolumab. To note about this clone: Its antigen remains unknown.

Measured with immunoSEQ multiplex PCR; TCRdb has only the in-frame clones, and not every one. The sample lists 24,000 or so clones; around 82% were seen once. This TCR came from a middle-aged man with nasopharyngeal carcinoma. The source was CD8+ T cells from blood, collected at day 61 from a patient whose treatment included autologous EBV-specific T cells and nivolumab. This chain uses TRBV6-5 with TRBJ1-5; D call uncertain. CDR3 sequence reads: CASRLQPASNQPQHF. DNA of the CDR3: TGTGCCAGCAGACTACAACCGGCTAGCAATCAGCCCCAGCATTTT.